This is a list of T cell receptor beta chains from one sample in a study of cytomegalovirus exposure and HLA in healthy donors. Assay: immunoSEQ multiplex PCR; the TCRdb copy retains only in-frame clones and omits some. The sample contains approximately 220,000 clones, about 83% of which appear only once. The specimen sequenced was PBMCs. Receptors originate from a man younger than 35 in good health and CMV-seronegative. CDR3s leave out the opening cysteine and the closing phenylalanine or tryptophan. Fields, in order: J gene, D gene, V gene, CDR3 protein. The D gene is left open where the match is weak.

J gene: TRBJ2-7
D gene: -
V gene: TRBV30
CDR3 protein: AWTQTGPPPQY

J gene: TRBJ1-5
D gene: -
V gene: TRBV7-9
CDR3 protein: ASSISAGANQPQH

J gene: TRBJ1-3
D gene: -
V gene: TRBV28
CDR3 protein: ASSPRLLSGNTIY

J gene: TRBJ1-2
D gene: -
V gene: TRBV4-1
CDR3 protein: ASSQAPKRNDGYT

J gene: TRBJ1-4
D gene: -
V gene: TRBV9
CDR3 protein: ASSTTGGAEEKLF

J gene: TRBJ2-3
D gene: -
V gene: TRBV11-2
CDR3 protein: ASSPDGVWTDTQY

J gene: TRBJ2-7
D gene: -
V gene: TRBV2
CDR3 protein: ASGGRNYEQY

J gene: TRBJ2-5
D gene: -
V gene: TRBV27
CDR3 protein: ASSPQGLIWETQY

J gene: TRBJ2-3
D gene: -
V gene: TRBV6-5
CDR3 protein: ASRKPTTGDTQY

J gene: TRBJ2-7
D gene: TRBD1
V gene: TRBV5-1
CDR3 protein: ASSRETGSPYEQY

J gene: TRBJ1-4
D gene: TRBD1
V gene: TRBV15
CDR3 protein: ATSRARDRGFEKLF

J gene: TRBJ1-2
D gene: -
V gene: TRBV5-8
CDR3 protein: ASSPYYGYT

J gene: TRBJ2-3
D gene: TRBD2
V gene: TRBV5-1
CDR3 protein: ASSSRPRTSGDTDTQY

J gene: TRBJ1-4
D gene: TRBD1
V gene: TRBV4-1
CDR3 protein: ASSQDDAGGNEKLF

J gene: TRBJ2-1
D gene: -
V gene: TRBV11-2
CDR3 protein: ASSFQDTNEQF

J gene: TRBJ2-3
D gene: TRBD2
V gene: TRBV9
CDR3 protein: ASSVAGGPRTDTQY

J gene: TRBJ1-2
D gene: TRBD1
V gene: TRBV27
CDR3 protein: ASSSRDRGRENYGYT

J gene: TRBJ2-2
D gene: -
V gene: TRBV5-5
CDR3 protein: ASSQSGVGELF

J gene: TRBJ1-5
D gene: TRBD1
V gene: TRBV6-1
CDR3 protein: ASSGQAEYQPQH

J gene: TRBJ2-7
D gene: TRBD1
V gene: TRBV28
CDR3 protein: ASSRTWTGSYEQY

J gene: TRBJ1-2
D gene: TRBD1
V gene: TRBV4-2
CDR3 protein: ASSPGTGGAGGYT

J gene: TRBJ2-1
D gene: TRBD2
V gene: TRBV27
CDR3 protein: ASSELLLAGVRNEQF

J gene: TRBJ2-5
D gene: TRBD1
V gene: TRBV5-4
CDR3 protein: ASSRGQGATQY

J gene: TRBJ1-6
D gene: -
V gene: TRBV15
CDR3 protein: ATSRDGFYNSPLH

J gene: TRBJ1-1
D gene: TRBD1
V gene: TRBV15
CDR3 protein: ATSRDRMTRRNTEAF

J gene: TRBJ2-1
D gene: TRBD2
V gene: TRBV2
CDR3 protein: ASSGSGLAGLRNEQF

J gene: TRBJ2-5
D gene: -
V gene: TRBV18
CDR3 protein: ASSPRDRETQY

J gene: TRBJ2-7
D gene: TRBD1
V gene: TRBV28
CDR3 protein: ASRYRGWVEQY

J gene: TRBJ2-7
D gene: -
V gene: TRBV7-6
CDR3 protein: ASSSPDRPYEQY

J gene: TRBJ1-5
D gene: -
V gene: TRBV19
CDR3 protein: ASKGNGAGGRQPQH

J gene: TRBJ2-7
D gene: -
V gene: TRBV9
CDR3 protein: ASSSPSSYEQY

J gene: TRBJ2-3
D gene: -
V gene: TRBV4-1
CDR3 protein: ASSQTGTQY

J gene: TRBJ2-3
D gene: TRBD2
V gene: TRBV13
CDR3 protein: ASSTTSGKGSDTQY

J gene: TRBJ2-3
D gene: TRBD1
V gene: TRBV7-9
CDR3 protein: ASTRDRDGDTQY

J gene: TRBJ2-7
D gene: -
V gene: TRBV7-9
CDR3 protein: ASTTSYEQY

J gene: TRBJ2-5
D gene: TRBD1
V gene: TRBV19
CDR3 protein: ASTDRGRGETQY

J gene: TRBJ2-7
D gene: -
V gene: TRBV5-1
CDR3 protein: ASSSSGGNVEQY

J gene: TRBJ2-3
D gene: -
V gene: TRBV11-3
CDR3 protein: ASSSWATDTQY

J gene: TRBJ2-5
D gene: -
V gene: TRBV7-2
CDR3 protein: ASSPKETQY

J gene: TRBJ2-7
D gene: -
V gene: TRBV29-1
CDR3 protein: SALELSYEQY

J gene: TRBJ2-1
D gene: TRBD2
V gene: TRBV6-4
CDR3 protein: ASSDSGGGANEQF

J gene: TRBJ2-3
D gene: -
V gene: TRBV28
CDR3 protein: ASSLGGSTDTQY

J gene: TRBJ2-3
D gene: TRBD2
V gene: TRBV7-8
CDR3 protein: ASSSRLAGGHTQY

J gene: TRBJ1-5
D gene: TRBD1
V gene: TRBV6-1
CDR3 protein: ASINRGQPQH

J gene: TRBJ2-7
D gene: -
V gene: TRBV11-2
CDR3 protein: ASSLLRFYEQY

J gene: TRBJ1-6
D gene: -
V gene: TRBV28
CDR3 protein: ASSLLRALNSPLH

J gene: TRBJ2-1
D gene: -
V gene: TRBV2
CDR3 protein: ASSESGHEQF

J gene: TRBJ2-5
D gene: TRBD2
V gene: TRBV28
CDR3 protein: ASLQTSGQETQY

J gene: TRBJ2-7
D gene: TRBD1
V gene: TRBV10-3
CDR3 protein: AISELSTGVSYEQY

J gene: TRBJ2-3
D gene: -
V gene: TRBV18
CDR3 protein: ASSPSSTDTQY

J gene: TRBJ1-2
D gene: TRBD1
V gene: TRBV27
CDR3 protein: ASRNRGPNYGYT

J gene: TRBJ1-1
D gene: -
V gene: TRBV20-1
CDR3 protein: SAADTTEAF

J gene: TRBJ2-1
D gene: -
V gene: TRBV5-1
CDR3 protein: ASSPEGDNEQF

J gene: TRBJ2-7
D gene: TRBD1
V gene: TRBV6-5
CDR3 protein: ASEDRGSGEQY

J gene: TRBJ1-4
D gene: -
V gene: TRBV5-1
CDR3 protein: ASHEGSFGEKLF